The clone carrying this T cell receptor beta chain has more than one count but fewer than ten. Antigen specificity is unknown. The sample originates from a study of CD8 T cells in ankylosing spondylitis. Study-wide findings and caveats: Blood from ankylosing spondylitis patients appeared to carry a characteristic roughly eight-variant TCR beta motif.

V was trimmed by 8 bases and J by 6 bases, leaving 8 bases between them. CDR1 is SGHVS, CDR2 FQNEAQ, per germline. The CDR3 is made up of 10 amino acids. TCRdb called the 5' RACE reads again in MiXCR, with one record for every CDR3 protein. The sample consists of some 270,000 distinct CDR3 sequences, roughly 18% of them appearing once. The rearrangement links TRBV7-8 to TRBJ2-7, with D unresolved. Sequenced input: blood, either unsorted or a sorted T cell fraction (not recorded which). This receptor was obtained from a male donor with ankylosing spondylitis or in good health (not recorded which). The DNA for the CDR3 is TGTGCCAGCGGTGACTTCGAGCAGTACTTC. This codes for CASGDFEQYF.